This T cell receptor (beta chain) came from a study of blood T cell repertoires in COVID-19 (TCRdb year 2020). Background on the whole study: Samples from collaborators originated in the United States, Italy and Spain and spanned both the acute and convalescent phases of COVID-19. Samples were obtained from the ongoing ImmuneRACE study (first 160 participants) and from 1,000 to 1,500 subjects provided by 6 global collaborators. Where HLA class I and class II types were available, the types were taken from metadata supplied by the sample provider, not from assay-based typing. The material from the prospective study consisted of cDNA or gDNA derived from T cells, B-cell-depleted T cells, or PBMCs. The dataset comprised deeply sampled blood TCRbeta repertoires from subjects exposed to, actively infected with, or recovered from COVID-19. The repertoires were made available in a free public database intended to serve as a resource for research on the immune response to SARS-CoV-2. A de-identified subject ID, COVID-19 status, age in years and sex were almost always included in the sample metadata.

TCRbeta CDR3 regions were amplified from genomic DNA using the immunoSEQ Assay, a bias-controlled multiplex PCR. As for the original processing: The number of nucleated cells in each sample was estimated by amplification of reference gene primers within the assay. To quantify the absolute abundance of each unique TCRbeta CDR3 rearrangement, sequence reads were collapsed and filtered. For each sample, productive Simpson clonality was calculated by taking the square root of Simpson's diversity index across productive rearrangements. What TCRdb holds here is the immuneACCESS table cut down to in-frame rearrangements. Part of the clones is not present; checked against another copy, under half of the missing clones reflect an unresolved V gene, and the others are unexplained. V, J and clone size are those of that table, while D and trimming were read from the DNA. For this sample there are about 180,000 clones; approximately 80% appear just once. The ten most abundant clones make up about 1.5% of the sample.

The collaborating institutions used their own protocols to collect whole blood in K2EDTA tubes. Collaborator samples were shipped for TCRbeta analysis as frozen whole blood, isolated PBMCs, or DNA extracted from either sample type. V gives up 2 bases and J gives up 11 bases, and the segment between their germline ends measures 19 bases. Inclusive of the bounding cysteine and phenylalanine, the CDR3 is 16 residues long. Kept here is only the CDR3 DNA, which spans 48 bases and is read in frame from base 1. The germline V gene yields SGHTA for CDR1 and FQGNSA for CDR2. On this clone itself: The antigen it recognizes is unknown. Per-nucleotide qualities are absent, and no much larger clonotype sits a single base away.

Summary of the overall study and its limitations: Clinical and demographic metadata were provided uncurated, with the amount varying by source and participant.

The clonotype comes from a human donor in a cohort sampled during active COVID-19. The material sequenced was peripheral blood. The chain couples TRBV7-2 to TRBJ1-6; the D gene is perhaps TRBD1, from 6 matching bases. The sequenced DNA: TGTGCCAGCAGCTTAAATCAGGTTACGCCAGGGGCACCCCTCCACTTT. Its protein is CASSLNQVTPGAPLHF.